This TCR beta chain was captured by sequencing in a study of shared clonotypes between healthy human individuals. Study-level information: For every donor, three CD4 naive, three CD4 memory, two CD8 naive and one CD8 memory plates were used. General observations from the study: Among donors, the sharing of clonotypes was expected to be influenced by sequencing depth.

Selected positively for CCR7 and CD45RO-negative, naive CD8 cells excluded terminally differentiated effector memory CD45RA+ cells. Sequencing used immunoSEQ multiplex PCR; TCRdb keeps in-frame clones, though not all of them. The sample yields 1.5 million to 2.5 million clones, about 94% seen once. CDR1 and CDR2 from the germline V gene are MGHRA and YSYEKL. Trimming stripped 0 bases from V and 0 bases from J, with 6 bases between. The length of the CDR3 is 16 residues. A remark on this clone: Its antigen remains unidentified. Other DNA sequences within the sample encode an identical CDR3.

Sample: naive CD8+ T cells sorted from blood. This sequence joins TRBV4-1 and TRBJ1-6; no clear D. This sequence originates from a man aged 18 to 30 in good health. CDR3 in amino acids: CASSQDGSSYNSPLHF. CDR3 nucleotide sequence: TGCGCCAGCAGCCAAGACGGTAGCTCCTATAATTCACCCCTCCACTTT.